The 27 T cell receptor beta chains presented below share a single source sample, sequenced in a study of CD8 T cells in ankylosing spondylitis. TCRdb fed the 5' RACE reads into MiXCR, producing one record per CDR3 protein. The sample has under 150,000 distinct CDR3 sequences, about 8% seen once. Material for sequencing was synovial fluid, either unsorted or a sorted T cell fraction (not recorded which). These receptors originate from a male donor with ankylosing spondylitis.

This clonotype was found many times. The V gene is TRBV6-5, the J gene TRBJ1-6; tentative D call: TRBD1 (6 bases). The germline CDR1 and CDR2 sequences are MNHEY and SVGAGI. The CDR3 covers 14 residues. V dropped 4 bases and J dropped 7 bases, with 11 bases sitting between them. This chain's CDR3 is CASSSAGENSPLHF. CDR3 DNA sequence: TGTGCCAGCAGTTCGGCAGGGGAAAATTCACCCCTCCACTTT.

The chain combines TRBV6-6 with TRBJ1-1; TRBD1 matches at 7 bases. Germline CDR1 reads MNHNY; CDR2 reads SVGAGI (reference sequence). This CDR3 is 13 amino acids long. Trimming at V came to 2 bases and at J to 8 bases, leaving 5 bases not matched to a gene. The CDR3 region is CASSYGTTGEAFF. The CDR3 coding sequence is TGTGCCAGCAGTTACGGAACGACAGGGGAAGCTTTCTTT.

This clonotype was recorded many times. The J gene is TRBJ2-1, the V gene TRBV12-3 or TRBV12-4; 8 nucleotides match TRBD2. This CDR3 has 14 amino acids. Trimming cost V 5 bases and J 4 bases; bases outside gene matches: 4. As DNA, the CDR3 is TGTGCCAGCAGTCCCCAGCGGGGGTACAATGAGCAGTTCTTC. Amino acids: CASSPQRGYNEQFF.

The V and J genes are TRBV9 and TRBJ1-2; no clear D. V lost 4 bases and J lost 4, with 11 bases in between. This CDR3 is built from 13 residues. Germline V gives CDR1 SGDLS, CDR2 YYNGEE. CDR3 coding DNA: TGTGCCAGCAGCCCAAGCCCTAGCTATGGCTACACCTTC. Protein product: CASSPSPSYGYTF.

A few counts support this clonotype. The chain recombines TRBV29-1 with TRBJ1-2; D is unresolved. CDR1 and CDR2 from the germline V gene are SQVTM and ANQGSEA. The CDR3 spans 12 residues. V gave up 6 bases and J gave up 2 bases, with 10 bases separating them. Written as DNA, the CDR3 is TGCAGCGTGAATCTCGGCAACTATGGCTACACCTTC. This gives the protein CSVNLGNYGYTF.

The sample holds many counts of this clonotype. The chain links TRBV5-6 to TRBJ1-2; no clear D gene. The CDR3 is 13 residues long. Deletions cut 1 base from V and 10 bases from J, with 14 bases between. Germline values: CDR1 SGHDT, CDR2 YYEEEE. Written as DNA, the CDR3 is TGTGCCAGCAGCTTGAACCGTGGGGTCTCCTACACCTTC. Protein product: CASSLNRGVSYTF. The full variable domain, rest sourced from reference TRBV5-6 and TRBJ1-2, is DAGVTQSPTHLIKTRGQQVTLRCSPKSGHDTVSWYQQALGQGPQFIFQYYEEEERQRGNFPDRFSGHQFPNYSSELNVNALLLGDSALYLCASSLNRGVSYTFGSGTRLTVV.

This clonotype was seen many times. The rearrangement uses TRBV5-1 and TRBJ2-1; D is unclear. Trimming pared 1 base from V and 0 bases from J, leaving 8 bases between. CDR3 size: 15 residues. Germline lookup yields CDR1 SGHRS and CDR2 YFSETQ. CDR3 region: CASSLSVSSYNEQFF. The CDR3 nucleotides read TGCGCCAGCAGCTTGTCGGTTAGCTCCTACAATGAGCAGTTCTTC.

This clonotype was detected ten times or more. The chain links TRBV7-9 to TRBJ1-1; no clear D. The CDR3 sequence is 13 residues long. Trimming shortened V by 1 base and J by 11 bases, and 14 bases separated the two germline ends. Per the germline V gene, CDR1 is SEHNR and CDR2 is FQNEAQ (reference sequence). The CDR3 region is CASSLDADVGAFF. In nucleotides, the CDR3 is TGTGCCAGCAGCTTAGATGCGGATGTCGGGGCTTTCTTT.

This clonotype was picked up a small number of times. The V and J genes are TRBV20-1 and TRBJ1-6; tentative D call: TRBD1 (6 bases). This CDR3 is 14 amino acids long. With 7 bases removed from V and 3 bases from J, the gap between germline ends came to 13 bases. CDR1 DFQATT and CDR2 SNEGSKA come from the germline V gene (reference sequence). CDR3 DNA sequence: TGCAGTGTCAGGGGCTCCGACTATAATTCACCCCTCCACTTT. Its translation: CSVRGSDYNSPLHF.

J is TRBJ1-2 and V is TRBV7-9, with 8 bases fitting TRBD1. Germline V CDR1 and CDR2: SEHNR, FQNEAQ (reference sequence). The CDR3 loop spans 16 amino acids. Germline trimming cut 6 bases from V and 0 bases from J; bases unmatched to any gene: 9. The CDR3 DNA sequence: TGTGCCAGCAGACCCGGGGGGACAGGAGCTAACTATGGCTACACCTTC. This sequence encodes CASRPGGTGANYGYTF.

The V call is TRBV7-9, the J call TRBJ2-1, with a weak D call TRBD2 (5 bases). Trimming stripped 1 base from V and 3 bases from J, with 13 bases between. The CDR3 is 16 residues long. CDR1 and CDR2 (germline): SEHNR, FQNEAQ (reference sequence). CDR3 nucleotides: TGTGCCAGCAGCTTAGATCCAGGTCGGGACTACAATGAGCAGTTCTTC. This sequence encodes CASSLDPGRDYNEQFF.

The V and J genes are TRBV28 and TRBJ1-2; D might be TRBD1 (5 bases). CDR3 length: 13 amino acids. Germline lookup yields CDR1 MDHEN and CDR2 SYDVKM. V dropped 2 bases and J dropped 7 bases, with 11 bases sitting between them. DNA of the CDR3: TGTGCCAGCAGTTTACCCAGGGTCCGTGGCTACACCTTC. Encoded protein: CASSLPRVRGYTF.

The J gene is TRBJ1-4, the V gene TRBV5-1, with D unresolved. Germline loops: CDR1 SGHRS, CDR2 YFSETQ. V gave up 5 bases and J gave up 5 bases, with 10 bases separating them. The CDR3 runs to 13 residues. The CDR3 DNA is TGCGCCAGCAGGGGGATCCCAAATGAAAAACTGTTTTTT. Amino acid sequence: CASRGIPNEKLFF.

The V gene is TRBV7-8, the J gene TRBJ2-7; no clear D. Germline-derived CDR1 and CDR2 are SGHVS and FQNEAQ. CDR3 length: 14 amino acids. With 3 bases removed from V and 2 bases from J, the gap between germline ends came to 11 bases. CDR3: CASSFRSSAYEQYF. The CDR3 nucleotides are TGTGCCAGCAGCTTCCGTAGTTCCGCCTACGAGCAGTACTTC. The variable domain in full, completed from reference TRBV7-8 and TRBJ2-7, reads GAGVSQSPRYKVAKRGQDVALRCDPISGHVSLFWYQQALGQGPEFLTYFQNEAQLDKSGLPSDRFFAERPEGSVSTLKIQRTQQEDSAVYLCASSFRSSAYEQYFGPGTRLTVT.

This clonotype was observed many times. The chain carries TRBV20-1 and TRBJ2-3; 7 bases align to TRBD2. The CDR3 length is 16 residues. V shed 1 base, J shed 3 bases, and the junction held 10 bases outside the gene matches. The germline V gene encodes CDR1 DFQATT and CDR2 SNEGSKA (reference sequence). The CDR3 spells CSARALLRGETDTQYF. The CDR3 nucleotides are TGCAGTGCTAGAGCCCTTCTTCGGGGGGAGACAGATACGCAGTATTTT.

This clonotype was picked up many times. The chain has TRBV29-1 and TRBJ2-4; 7 nucleotides align to TRBD1. Trimming at V came to 6 bases and at J to 7 bases, leaving 12 bases not matched to a gene. This CDR3 comprises 14 residues. The germline CDR1 and CDR2 sequences are SQVTM and ANQGSEA. CDR3 sequence reads: CSVVGTAERNIQYF. The CDR3 region has the DNA TGCAGCGTGGTAGGGACAGCAGAAAGGAACATTCAGTACTTC.

This clonotype came up many times. The rearrangement joins TRBV2 to TRBJ2-7; 7 bases align to TRBD2. With 5 bases clipped from V and 0 bases from J, the junction kept 10 bases outside the gene matches. Germline values: CDR1 SNHLY, CDR2 FYNNEI. This CDR3 comprises 16 residues. The CDR3 is CASSPSLALNSYEQYF. The CDR3 DNA is TGTGCCAGCAGTCCATCACTAGCGTTAAACTCCTACGAGCAGTACTTC.

This clonotype is labeled as medium-sized. The chain is built from TRBV20-1 and TRBJ2-7; D unresolved. Germline V gene data show CDR1 as DFQATT and CDR2 as SNEGSKA (reference sequence). The CDR3 runs 12 residues. The ends were cut back, 2 bases at V and 2 bases at J, with 7 bases in the middle. The CDR3 bases are TGCAGTGCTAGAAGGCAAGCCTACGAGCAGTACTTC. Protein: CSARRQAYEQYF.

This clonotype was observed at least ten times. The gene calls are TRBV29-1 and TRBJ1-1, with TRBD1 matching 11 bases. V lost 7 bases and J lost 6; bases outside the gene matches: 4. The germline V gene encodes CDR1 SQVTM and CDR2 ANQGSEA. The CDR3 is 12 residues long. This chain's CDR3 is CSAGTGGSEAFF. The DNA for the CDR3 is TGCAGCGCCGGGACAGGGGGGTCTGAAGCTTTCTTT.

This clonotype was recorded a few times. The chain combines TRBV6-1 with TRBJ2-2; TRBD1 is a possible D gene (5 bases). There are 15 residues in the CDR3. CDR1 MNHNS and CDR2 SASEGT come from the germline V gene. Trimming left V 10 bases short and J 6 bases short, with 21 bases between. CDR3 residues: CATKKQAALPGELFF. The CDR3 nucleotides are TGTGCCACGAAAAAACAGGCCGCGCTTCCCGGGGAGCTGTTTTTT.

A word on this clonotype: One end of the junction varies from germline; a read error may be responsible. This chain joins TRBV3-1 and TRBJ2-1; D may be TRBD2 (5 bases). Germline CDR1 and CDR2: LGHDT and YNNKEL (reference sequence). CDR3 length: 15 amino acids. The CDR3 loop reads CASTKQRGSYNDQFF. The DNA for the CDR3 is TGTGCCAGCACCAAGCAGAGAGGGTCCTACAATGACCAGTTCTTC.

This clonotype turned up a few times. The chain recombines TRBV7-2 with TRBJ1-4, with TRBD1 matching over 7 bases. The ends lost 5 bases at V and 4 bases at J; junction bases unmatched: 7. Per the germline V gene, CDR1 is SGHTA and CDR2 is FQGNSA. This CDR3 has 15 amino acids. The CDR3 spells CASSPRTGLNEKLFF. The CDR3 bases are TGTGCCAGCAGCCCTAGGACAGGTCTTAATGAAAAACTGTTTTTT.

This clonotype was seen more than once but under ten times. This chain uses TRBV4-3 with TRBJ1-1; D ambiguous. With 1 base removed from V and 2 bases from J, the gap between germline ends came to 8 bases. Germline CDR1 LGHNA, CDR2 YSLEER. The CDR3 has 14 residues. The CDR3 DNA follows: TGCGCCAGCAGCCAAGTAAGGGATAACACTGAAGCTTTCTTT. Amino acids: CASSQVRDNTEAFF.

In its sample, this clonotype was seen many times. J is TRBJ2-5 and V is TRBV20-1; TRBD2 agrees at 10 bases. Trimming removed 3 bases from V and 4 bases from J; junction bases left unmatched: 8. The CDR3 is made up of 15 amino acids. Germline V lookup: CDR1 DFQATT, CDR2 SNEGSKA (reference sequence). CDR3 sequence reads: CSARPLAGERETQYF. The CDR3 region has the DNA TGCAGTGCTAGGCCCCTAGCGGGAGAAAGAGAGACCCAGTACTTC.

This clonotype was counted ten times or more. The V and J genes are TRBV9 and TRBJ2-7; D is possibly TRBD1 (6 bases). This CDR3 has 15 amino acids. Trimming stripped 4 bases from V and 4 bases from J, with 18 bases between. Germline V gene lookup returns CDR1 SGDLS and CDR2 YYNGEE. CDR3 amino acids: CASSYNQGSTYEQYF. The CDR3 DNA follows: TGTGCCAGCAGCTATAACCAGGGGTCCACATACGAGCAGTACTTC. Full variable domain (rest looked up from reference TRBV9 and TRBJ2-7): DSGVTQTPKHLITATGQRVTLRCSPRSGDLSVYWYQQSLDQGLQFLIQYYNGEERAKGNILERFSAQQFPDLHSELNLSSLELGDSALYFCASSYNQGSTYEQYFGPGTRLTVT.

This clonotype has ten or more counts. The chain couples TRBV7-2 to TRBJ2-7; no reliable D call. Per germline, CDR1 SGHTA and CDR2 FQGNSA. This CDR3 is built from 14 residues. Trimming left V 1 base short and J 6 bases short, with 13 bases between. The CDR3: CASSLGLSAFEQYF. CDR3 coding DNA: TGTGCCAGCAGCTTAGGATTGTCGGCATTCGAGCAGTACTTC.

This clonotype was detected a few times. The J gene is TRBJ1-2, the V gene TRBV20-1; possible D gene TRBD1, 5 bases. V lost 2 bases to trimming and J lost 4 bases, with 8 bases between them. The CDR3 has 12 amino acids. Germline-derived CDR1 and CDR2 are DFQATT and SNEGSKA (reference sequence). CDR3 residues: CSARRGSYGYTF. CDR3 coding DNA: TGCAGTGCTAGACGGGGGAGCTATGGCTACACCTTC.